The rows below give T cell receptor beta chains drawn from one sample of a study of cytomegalovirus exposure and HLA in healthy donors. Using immunoSEQ multiplex PCR, the repertoire was profiled, and TCRdb retains in-frame clones only, with some absent. Of some 120,000 clones detected, around 77% appear once; the ten largest clones hold approximately 1.2%. The sample consisted of PBMCs. These TCRs come from a man over 45 in good health and CMV-seronegative. The CDR3 runs from the conserved cysteine through the conserved F or W. A D gene is named only where the DNA matches it firmly. A clone size is listed for some rows: how often the clone was seen (once, few, many), or a class if it is expanded.

V: TRBV28; J: TRBJ1-3; length: 15; D: NA; size: NA; CDR3: CASSNRGGSGNTIYF; DNA: TGTGCCAGCAGCAATAGAGGGGGCTCTGGAAACACCATATATTTT
V: TRBV7-9; J: TRBJ2-4; length: 16; D: TRBD1; size: few; CDR3: CASSSDRALAKNIQYF; DNA: TGTGCCAGCAGCTCTGACAGGGCCCTAGCCAAAAACATTCAGTACTTC
V: TRBV19; J: TRBJ2-5; length: 14; D: TRBD2; size: NA; CDR3: CASSRTSGTETQYF; DNA: TGTGCCAGTAGTAGGACTAGCGGGACAGAGACCCAGTACTTC
V: TRBV12-5; J: TRBJ2-2; length: 16; D: TRBD1; size: NA; CDR3: CASGLIQGRGTGELFF; DNA: TGTGCTAGTGGTTTGATACAGGGGAGAGGTACCGGGGAGCTGTTTTTT
V: TRBV19; J: TRBJ1-5; length: 15; D: NA; size: few; CDR3: CASSLGNLGGQPQHF; DNA: TGTGCCAGTAGTCTAGGGAACCTCGGGGGTCAGCCCCAGCATTTT
V: TRBV6-7; J: TRBJ1-2; length: 18; D: TRBD1; size: NA; CDR3: CASSYSAGGPKMMYGYTF; DNA: TGTGCCAGCAGTTACTCGGCAGGGGGCCCTAAGATGATGTATGGCTACACCTTC
V: TRBV5-1; J: TRBJ2-5; length: 15; D: NA; size: NA; CDR3: CASSLGTGVQETQYF; DNA: TGCGCCAGCAGCTTGGGTACGGGGGTTCAGGAGACCCAGTACTTC
V: TRBV5-6; J: TRBJ1-4; length: 14; D: NA; size: NA; CDR3: CASSAYSAGEKLFF; DNA: TGTGCCAGCAGCGCTTACTCTGCGGGTGAAAAACTGTTTTTT
V: TRBV19; J: TRBJ2-3; length: 16; D: TRBD2; size: NA; CDR3: CASSLRLAGSTDTQYF; DNA: TGTGCCAGTAGTCTTCGACTAGCGGGAAGCACAGATACGCAGTATTTT
V: TRBV28; J: TRBJ2-7; length: 15; D: TRBD2; size: NA; CDR3: CASSLPGSGKSEQYF; DNA: TGTGCCAGCAGTTTACCGGGTAGCGGGAAAAGCGAGCAGTACTTC
V: TRBV7-2; J: TRBJ2-6; length: 15; D: NA; size: once; CDR3: CASSLHGGSANVLTF; DNA: TGTGCCAGCAGCTTACACGGCGGCAGCGCCAACGTCCTGACTTTC
V: TRBV4-2; J: TRBJ2-7; length: 16; D: NA; size: NA; CDR3: CASSQEGQGEEDEQYF; DNA: TGTGCCAGCAGCCAAGAGGGACAAGGGGAAGAGGACGAGCAGTACTTC
V: TRBV9; J: TRBJ2-3; length: 14; D: TRBD2; size: NA; CDR3: CASRGTSGTDTQYF; DNA: TGTGCCAGCAGAGGGACTAGCGGGACAGATACGCAGTATTTT
V: TRBV15; J: TRBJ2-7; length: 17; D: NA; size: NA; CDR3: CATSTIIPETQTYEQYF; DNA: TGTGCCACCAGCACAATCATACCAGAGACACAAACCTACGAGCAGTACTTC